A few counts support the clone carrying this T cell receptor (beta chain). This sample was taken from a study of blood T cell repertoires in COVID-19. With V trimmed by 7 bases and J by 3 bases, 8 bases remained unmatched. This CDR3 has 15 residues. Germline V gene sequence: CDR1 LNHDA, CDR2 SQIVND (reference sequence). Authors' methods: Researchers report that nucleated cell counts were estimated from reference gene primer amplification. Sequencing used immunoSEQ multiplex PCR; TCRdb keeps in-frame clones, though not all of them. Clone size and V and J calls were adopted from that table, with D and trimming inferred from the DNA. Of about 130,000 clones in the sample, around 83% were seen once.

The sequenced sample consisted of peripheral blood. This clonotype originated in a human donor in a cohort sampled during active COVID-19. The J gene is TRBJ1-1, the V gene TRBV19, with 10 bases identical to TRBD1. CDR3 loop: CASISGTGEDTEAFF. DNA of the CDR3: TGTGCCAGTATCTCCGGGACAGGGGAGGACACTGAAGCTTTCTTT.